The T cell receptor (beta chain) under discussion was sequenced for a study of cytomegalovirus exposure and HLA in healthy donors. For the study at large: From about 180 million T cells, an earlier analysis saw roughly 110 million unique TCR beta sequences.

The V and J ends lost 6 bases and 1 base respectively, with 3 bases between them. The CDR3 runs 11 residues. Germline V gives CDR1 SGHVS, CDR2 FQNEAQ. The PCR made use of 60 Vbeta and 13 Jbeta primers. Repertoires were generated with immunoSEQ multiplex PCR, while TCRdb's copy carries only in-frame clones and drops some. The sample comprises 90,000 to 120,000 clones, around 77% of which are singletons, and around 2.1% rests with the top ten. The rearrangement uses TRBV7-8 and TRBJ1-1; D gene ambiguous. The specimen sequenced was PBMCs. The TCR comes from a man younger than 30 in good health and CMV-seronegative. CDR3 protein: CASSRNTEAFF. CDR3 coding DNA: TGTGCCAGCAGTAGGAACACTGAAGCTTTCTTT.